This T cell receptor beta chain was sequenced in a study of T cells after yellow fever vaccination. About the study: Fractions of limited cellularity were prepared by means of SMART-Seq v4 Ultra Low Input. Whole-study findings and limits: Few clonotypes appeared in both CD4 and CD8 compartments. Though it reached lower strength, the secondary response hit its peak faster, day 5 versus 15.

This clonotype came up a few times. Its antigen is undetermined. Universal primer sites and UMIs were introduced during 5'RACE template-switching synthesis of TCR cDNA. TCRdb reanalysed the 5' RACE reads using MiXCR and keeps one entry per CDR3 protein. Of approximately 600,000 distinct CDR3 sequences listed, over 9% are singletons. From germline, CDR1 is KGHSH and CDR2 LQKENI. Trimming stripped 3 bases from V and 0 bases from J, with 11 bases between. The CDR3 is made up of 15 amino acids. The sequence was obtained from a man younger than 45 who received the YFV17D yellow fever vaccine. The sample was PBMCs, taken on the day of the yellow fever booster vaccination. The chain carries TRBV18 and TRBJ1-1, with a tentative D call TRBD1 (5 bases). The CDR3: CASSPDTFLNTEAFF. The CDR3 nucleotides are TGTGCCAGCTCACCGGACACCTTTTTGAACACTGAAGCTTTCTTT.